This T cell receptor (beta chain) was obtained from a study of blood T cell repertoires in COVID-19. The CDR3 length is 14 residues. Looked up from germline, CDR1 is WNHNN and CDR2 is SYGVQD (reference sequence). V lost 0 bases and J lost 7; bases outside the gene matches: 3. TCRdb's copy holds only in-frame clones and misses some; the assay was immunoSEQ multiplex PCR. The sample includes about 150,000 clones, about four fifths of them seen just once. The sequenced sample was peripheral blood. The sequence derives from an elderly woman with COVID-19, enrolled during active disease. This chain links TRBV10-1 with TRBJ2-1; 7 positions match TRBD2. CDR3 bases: TGCGCCAGCAGTGAGTCTTGGGGAGGGAATGAGCAGTTCTTC. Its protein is CASSESWGGNEQFF.